The 9 T cell receptor beta chains reported below all come from one sample, sequenced in a study of CD8 T cells in ankylosing spondylitis (dated by TCRdb to between 2016 and 2019). Results the study describes overall, beyond this receptor: A TCR beta motif made up of several highly homologous amino acid variants appeared to be characteristic of blood from ankylosing spondylitis patients.

These TCRs' antigens remain unknown. Receptor libraries were prepared by 5' RACE. The data were produced on an Illumina HiSeq 2500. TCRdb's own reprocessing of the public reads used fastp at Q25 and MiXCR and kept productive beta chains. Identical CDR3 protein sequences are pooled into one entry, listed with their most common genes and DNA. This sample gives around 540,000 distinct CDR3 sequences in total; roughly 12% of them show up just once. The ten largest clones add up to about 6.5% of the sample. Sequenced material: blood, either unsorted or a sorted T cell fraction (not recorded which). All receptors come from a male donor with ankylosing spondylitis.

The V and J genes are TRBV7-9 and TRBJ2-7, with 11 bases fitting TRBD2. The CDR3 contains 15 residues. Germline V gene data show CDR1 as SEHNR and CDR2 as FQNEAQ (reference sequence). J lost 2 bases, V lost 5 bases, and 5 bases had no gene match. The CDR3 DNA reads as TGTGCCAGCAGCGAAGGACTAGCGGGCACCTACGAGCAGTACTTC. As protein: CASSEGLAGTYEQYF.

The chain joins TRBV5-8 to TRBJ2-4, with 8 bases matching TRBD1. Germline values: CDR1 SGHTS, CDR2 YDEGEE. The J segment lost 11 bases and the V segment lost 3 bases, leaving 7 bases of the junction unmatched. The CDR3 runs to 13 residues. Here the CDR3 reads CASSSRDRSVQYF. The DNA of the CDR3 is TGTGCCAGCAGCTCCCGGGACAGGAGCGTTCAGTACTTC. The whole variable domain, remainder taken from reference TRBV5-8 and TRBJ2-4, is EAGVTQSPTHLIKTRGQQATLRCSPISGHTSVYWYQQALGLGLQFLLWYDEGEERNRGNFPPRFSGRQFPNYSSELNVNALELEDSALYLCASSSRDRSVQYFGAGTRLSVL.

At least ten counts were recorded for this clonotype. The V call is TRBV11-1, the J call TRBJ2-5; D tentatively fits TRBD1 or TRBD2 (6 bases each). This CDR3 spans 17 amino acids. With 3 bases removed from V and 2 bases from J, the gap between germline ends came to 19 bases. Germline CDR1 reads SGHAT; CDR2 reads FQDESV (reference sequence). CDR3 nucleotide sequence: TGTGCCAGCAGCTTCCTCAAGGGGGGCTCCGATCAAGAGACCCAGTACTTC. Its protein is CASSFLKGGSDQETQYF. Full variable domain (remainder filled in from reference TRBV11-1 and TRBJ2-5): EAEVAQSPRYKITEKSQAVAFWCDPISGHATLYWYRQILGQGPELLVQFQDESVVDDSQLPKDRFSAERLKGVDSTLKIQPAELGDSAMYLCASSFLKGGSDQETQYFGPGTRLLVL.

This clonotype was seen repeatedly, ten times or more. The chain employs TRBV20-1 and TRBJ2-5, with a possible D match to TRBD1 (6 bases). CDR1 is DFQATT and CDR2 is SNEGSKA in the germline V gene (reference sequence). The CDR3 is 15 residues long. V lost 5 bases and J lost 2, with 18 bases in between. CDR3 residues: CSAGRDVRGQETQYF. The CDR3 DNA follows: TGCAGTGCTGGACGGGACGTCAGGGGACAAGAGACCCAGTACTTC.

This clonotype was detected a few times. This chain uses TRBV20-1 with TRBJ1-5; 7 bases map to TRBD1. The CDR3 has 13 amino acids. J was trimmed by 7 bases and V by 7 bases; bases with no gene match: 10. CDR1 and CDR2 (germline): DFQATT, SNEGSKA (reference sequence). In DNA, the CDR3 is TGCAGTGTAGGGCAGGGGGTTAAACAGCCCCAGCATTTT. Its translation: CSVGQGVKQPQHF.

The chain couples TRBV10-2 to TRBJ1-1, with a weak D call TRBD1 (6 bases). CDR1 is WSHSY, CDR2 SAAADI, per germline. The CDR3 length is 16 residues. The V and J ends lost 3 bases and 6 bases respectively, with 20 bases between them. CDR3 region: CASSDSGGQAGAEAFF. The DNA of the CDR3 is TGCGCCAGCAGTGACTCCGGGGGGCAGGCAGGCGCTGAAGCTTTCTTT.

This clonotype was counted many times. The chain couples TRBV12-3 or TRBV12-4 to TRBJ2-1; a weak D match, TRBD1 (6 bases). With 5 bases removed from V and 3 bases from J, the gap between germline ends came to 11 bases. CDR3 length: 14 amino acids. Here the CDR3 DNA reads TGTGCCAGCAGTCCCACAGGGAACTACAATGAGCAGTTCTTC. Its protein product is CASSPTGNYNEQFF.

Ten or more counts support this clonotype. CDR3 sequence: CASSQTGAYNSPLHF. CDR3 nucleotide sequence: TGTGCCAGCAGCCAAACAGGGGCATATAATTCACCCCTCCACTTT. The chain combines TRBV12-3 or TRBV12-4 with TRBJ1-6; TRBD1 matches at 7 bases. V lost 6 bases and J lost 4; bases outside the gene matches: 6. This CDR3 contains 15 residues.

This clonotype was detected many times. The rearrangement joins TRBV3-1 to TRBJ2-3, with 13 nucleotides matching TRBD2. Trimming at V came to 8 bases and at J to 6 bases, leaving 8 bases not matched to a gene. Germline CDR1 LGHDT, CDR2 YNNKEL (reference sequence). CDR3 length: 15 amino acids. The CDR3 spells CASGPTSGGRDTQYF. The CDR3 DNA reads as TGTGCCAGCGGCCCGACTAGCGGGGGGCGGGATACGCAGTATTTT.